This record looks at one T cell receptor (beta chain) sequence and its context. The ends lost 5 bases at V and 4 bases at J; junction bases unmatched: 8. This CDR3 is built from 15 residues. Germline CDR1 SNHLY, CDR2 FYNNEI. These data originate in a study of blood T cell repertoires in COVID-19. About the study: T cells, B-cell-depleted T cells, or PBMCs provided the cDNA or gDNA that served as material.

Repertoires were generated with immunoSEQ multiplex PCR, while TCRdb's copy carries only in-frame clones and drops some. The repertoire has hundreds of thousands of clones, roughly 90% of them found once; the top ten carry 1.7%. The gene calls are TRBV2 and TRBJ2-1; 7 positions match TRBD1. Sequenced material: PBMCs or T cells enriched from blood (not recorded which). The clonotype originates from a woman aged 18 to 35 with acute COVID-19. The CDR3: CASSRQGSPYNEQFF. The CDR3 nucleotides read TGTGCCAGCAGTAGACAGGGCAGTCCTTACAATGAGCAGTTCTTC.